The 27 T cell receptor beta chains in this list originate from one sample, sequenced in a study of CD8+ T cells in alopecia areata. RNA was extracted and reverse transcribed into cDNA as the sequencing template. This table comes from immunoSEQ multiplex PCR, and its TCRdb copy is limited to in-frame clones, with some not included. The data hold about 130,000 clones, with approximately 53% observed a single time. This material consisted of CD4+ T cells sorted from blood, taken at week 0. The source of these receptors is a human donor with alopecia areata.

This clone was recorded a few times. V is TRBV29-1 and J is TRBJ2-2, with a possible D match to TRBD1 (5 bases). The CDR3 spans 13 residues. CDR1 is SQVTM, CDR2 ANQGSEA, per germline. The V gene lost 7 bases and the J gene lost 1 base, with 10 bases spanning the gap. This chain's CDR3 is CSGRTMNTGELFF. The CDR3 DNA follows: TGCAGCGGTAGGACAATGAACACCGGGGAGCTGTTTTTT.

The chain links TRBV7-2 to TRBJ2-3, with D uncertain. The ends were cut back, 1 base at V and 5 bases at J, with 16 bases in the middle. Germline assignment: CDR1 SGHTA and CDR2 FQGNSA. CDR3 length equals 16 residues. CDR3 DNA: TGTGCCAGCAGCTTAGGGCCTTCCCCTTCGGGAGATACGCAGTATTTT. It yields the protein CASSLGPSPSGDTQYF.

This clone was detected a few times. This rearrangement joins TRBV30 to TRBJ1-4, with 11 bases aligning to TRBD1. The V and J ends lost 3 bases and 7 bases, in that order; junction bases with no gene match: 7. The CDR3 has 15 amino acids. Germline lookup yields CDR1 GTSNPN and CDR2 SVGIG (reference sequence). The CDR3: CAWSRGGTGGEKLFF. The CDR3 DNA sequence: TGTGCCTGGAGCCGGGGCGGGACAGGGGGTGAAAAACTGTTTTTT. The full variable domain, in which reference TRBV30 and TRBJ1-4 provide the parts outside the CDR3, is SQTIHQWPATLVQPVGSPLSLECTVEGTSNPNLYWYRQAAGRGLQLLFYSVGIGQISSEVPQNLSASRPQDRQFILSSKKLLLSDSGFYLCAWSRGGTGGEKLFFGSGTQLSVL.

V gene TRBV5-1 combines with J gene TRBJ1-3; no reliable D call. Trimming shortened V by 0 bases and J by 0 bases, and 10 bases separated the two germline ends. The CDR3 has 16 residues. Germline CDR1 SGHRS, CDR2 YFSETQ. The CDR3 nucleotides read TGCGCCAGCAGCTTGGGTGGCGAGTACTCTGGAAACACCATATATTTT. Protein: CASSLGGEYSGNTIYF.

The CDR3 DNA reads TGTGCCAGCAGCCGAACTCTGGGGGATATACGCGAGCAGTACTTC. This translates into CASSRTLGDIREQYF. V usage is TRBV7-2 and J usage is TRBJ2-7; D may correspond to TRBD1 or TRBD2 (5 bases each). The length of the CDR3 is 15 residues. Germline CDR1 SGHTA, CDR2 FQGNSA. The V end was cut by 5 bases, the J end by 6 bases, with 20 bases between.

V gene TRBV7-9 combines with J gene TRBJ2-2; either TRBD1 or TRBD2 may supply D (7 bases each). V lost 5 bases, J lost 5 bases, and 18 bases lay in between. CDR3 length: 16 residues. Germline V CDR1 and CDR2: SEHNR, FQNEAQ (reference sequence). CDR3 in DNA: TGTGCCAGCAGCCACGGGGAGGGGGCGAGGACCGGGGAGCTGTTTTTT. Amino acids: CASSHGEGARTGELFF.

This clone showed up many times. The rearrangement joins TRBV11-2 to TRBJ2-5; 7 bases line up with TRBD2. Germline loops: CDR1 SGHAT, CDR2 FQNNGV. The CDR3 runs 15 residues. V shed 3 bases and J 5 bases; nucleotides not matched to a gene: 9. CDR3 region: CASSFSPGRAETQYF. CDR3 sequence (DNA): TGTGCCAGCAGCTTTTCCCCAGGGAGGGCGGAGACCCAGTACTTC.

V usage is TRBV18 and J usage is TRBJ2-7, with D possibly being TRBD2 (6 bases). V was shortened by 2 bases and J by 7 bases, with 18 bases between the two germline ends. The CDR3 runs to 15 residues. In germline, CDR1 is KGHSH, CDR2 LQKENI. The CDR3 region has the DNA TGTGCCAGCTCACCAATTGGGGAGGTCACGGGGGAGCAGTACTTC. It encodes CASSPIGEVTGEQYF.

The rearrangement joins TRBV7-9 to TRBJ1-2, with a possible D match to TRBD1 (6 bases). Looked up from germline, CDR1 is SEHNR and CDR2 is FQNEAQ (reference sequence). This CDR3 region has 15 residues. Trimming shortened V by 1 base and J by 4 bases, and 13 bases separated the two germline ends. Here the CDR3 reads CASSLVAGVPYGYTF. The CDR3 coding sequence is TGTGCCAGCAGCTTAGTAGCAGGGGTCCCCTATGGCTACACCTTC.

This clone has a handful of counts. The chain has TRBV11-1 and TRBJ2-1, with 9 bases fitting TRBD1. The CDR3 totals 14 residues. V lost 5 bases, J lost 8 bases, and 7 bases stayed unmatched. Per germline, CDR1 SGHAT and CDR2 FQDESV (reference sequence). CDR3 in amino acids: CASSVRDRDHEQFF. In nucleotides, the CDR3 is TGTGCCAGCAGCGTCCGGGACAGGGACCATGAGCAGTTCTTC. The entire variable domain, with the rest obtained from reference TRBV11-1 and TRBJ2-1, is as follows: EAEVAQSPRYKITEKSQAVAFWCDPISGHATLYWYRQILGQGPELLVQFQDESVVDDSQLPKDRFSAERLKGVDSTLKIQPAELGDSAMYLCASSVRDRDHEQFFGPGTRLTVL.

The CDR3 reads CASTPRAGLAGLYTDTQYF. Written as DNA, the CDR3 is TGTGCCAGCACCCCCCGGGCCGGACTAGCCGGATTATACACAGATACGCAGTATTTT. V usage is TRBV7-2 and J usage is TRBJ2-3; the match to TRBD2 covers 8 bases. This CDR3 region has 19 residues. CDR1 SGHTA and CDR2 FQGNSA come from the germline V gene. V shed 7 bases, J shed 2 bases, and the junction held 20 bases outside the gene matches.

The chain employs TRBV4-1 and TRBJ2-3; TRBD2 agrees at 10 bases. V trimming: 0 bases; J trimming: 4 bases; junction bases outside the gene matches: 7. CDR1 is MGHRA and CDR2 is YSYEKL in the germline V gene. CDR3 length equals 17 residues. Here the CDR3 reads CASSQELAGGWADTQYF. In DNA, the CDR3 is TGCGCCAGCAGCCAAGAGTTAGCGGGAGGCTGGGCAGATACGCAGTATTTT.

For this clone: The junction departs from germline at one end; a sequencing error may be responsible. CDR3 amino acids: CASSITGTGAYEQYF. The CDR3 DNA sequence: TGTGCCAGCAGCATAACCGGGACAGGAGCTTACGAGCAGTACTTC. The chain links TRBV7-3 to TRBJ2-7, with 8 bases fitting TRBD1. The CDR3 is 15 residues long. CDR1 SGHTA and CDR2 FQGTGA come from the germline V gene.

The chain joins TRBV30 to TRBJ2-3, with 8 nucleotides matching TRBD1. This CDR3 has 14 amino acids. Germline V gene data show CDR1 as GTSNPN and CDR2 as SVGIG (reference sequence). V gave up 6 bases and J gave up 2 bases; unmatched junction bases: 7. This CDR3 is CACGTGPSTDTQYF. The CDR3 DNA reads TGTGCCTGTGGGACAGGCCCTTCCACAGATACGCAGTATTTT.

The chain combines TRBV5-4 with TRBJ1-1; 8 bases line up with TRBD1. Germline V gene data show CDR1 as SGHNT and CDR2 as YYREEE (reference sequence). CDR3 length: 17 amino acids. After removal of 3 bases from V and 2 bases from J, the junction contained 12 bases not matched to a gene. CDR3 sequence: CASSSAGGSGRNTEAFF. The CDR3 DNA reads as TGTGCCAGCAGCTCCGCAGGGGGCAGCGGTAGAAACACTGAAGCTTTCTTT.

This clone was counted only a few times. The J gene is TRBJ1-2, the V gene TRBV25-1; D is unclear. The germline CDR1 and CDR2 sequences are MGHDK and SYGVNS. The CDR3 totals 14 residues. V dropped 2 bases and J dropped 3 bases, with 10 bases sitting between them. CDR3 DNA sequence: TGTGCCAGCAGTGAAACCGGAGGGTACTATGGCTACACCTTC. It codes for CASSETGGYYGYTF.

In this sample, this clone turned up once. The V call is TRBV11-2, the J call TRBJ1-2, with unresolved D. V was clipped by 0 bases and J by 4 bases, with 18 bases between them. This CDR3 is built from 17 residues. Looked up from germline, CDR1 is SGHAT and CDR2 is FQNNGV. This CDR3 reads CASSLDIRVWPIYGYTF. In nucleotides, the CDR3 is TGTGCCAGCAGCTTAGATATTCGGGTTTGGCCAATCTATGGCTACACCTTC. Drawing the rest from reference TRBV11-2 and TRBJ1-2, the complete variable domain is EAGVAQSPRYKIIEKRQSVAFWCNPISGHATLYWYQQILGQGPKLLIQFQNNGVVDDSQLPKDRFSAERLKGVDSTLKIQPAKLEDSAVYLCASSLDIRVWPIYGYTFGSGTRLTVV.

The chain couples TRBV6-5 to TRBJ2-5; TRBD1 matches 7 bases. The germline V gene has CDR1 MNHEY and CDR2 SVGAGI. This CDR3 is 13 amino acids long. The V gene end was trimmed by 5 bases and the J gene end by 5 bases; junction bases not matched to a gene: 5. The CDR3 spells CASSRDSSETQYF. The CDR3 DNA reads as TGTGCCAGCAGTCGGGACAGCTCGGAGACCCAGTACTTC.

The chain's CDR3 is CASSLPGGPYNEQFF. The CDR3 coding sequence is TGTGCCAGCAGCTTACCAGGGGGACCATACAATGAGCAGTTCTTC. The chain combines TRBV7-6 with TRBJ2-1; 7 bases are shared with TRBD1. Unmatched junction bases numbered 5, after V lost 2 bases and J lost 4 bases. CDR3 length equals 15 residues. The germline CDR1 and CDR2 sequences are SGHVS and FNYEAQ.

The chain combines TRBV9 with TRBJ1-1; D is undetermined. V was cut by 0 bases and J by 1 base, with 7 bases left in between. Germline CDR1 reads SGDLS; CDR2 reads YYNGEE. The CDR3 is 14 residues long. CDR3 region: CASSVAQRNTEAFF. CDR3 sequence (DNA): TGTGCCAGCAGCGTAGCACAGCGGAACACTGAAGCTTTCTTT.

This clone was recorded only once. The chain carries TRBV7-2 and TRBJ2-3, with 7 bases aligning to TRBD2. Germline V gene lookup returns CDR1 SGHTA and CDR2 FQGNSA. The CDR3 runs to 16 residues. J lost 1 base, V lost 0 bases, and 4 bases had no gene match. The CDR3 DNA reads as TGTGCCAGCAGCTTAGCGGGGGGGAGACGCACAGATACGCAGTATTTT. Protein sequence: CASSLAGGRRTDTQYF.

This chain connects TRBV11-2 to TRBJ2-3; a possible D gene is TRBD1 (5 bases). V lost 5 bases, J lost 5 bases, and 11 bases lay in between. CDR3 length: 13 residues. CDR1 and CDR2 (germline): SGHAT, FQNNGV. This chain's CDR3 is CASSPRRGDTQYF. The DNA for the CDR3 is TGTGCCAGCAGCCCCCGTAGGGGAGATACGCAGTATTTT.

The chain has TRBV5-1 and TRBJ2-3; 13 positions agree with TRBD2. The germline V gene encodes CDR1 SGHRS and CDR2 YFSETQ. CDR3 length: 16 residues. Germline trimming cut 4 bases from V and 0 bases from J; bases unmatched to any gene: 2. The CDR3 nucleotides read TGCGCCAGCAGCCCGGGACTAGCGGGGAGCACAGATACGCAGTATTTT. Its protein product is CASSPGLAGSTDTQYF.

The sample holds one count of this clone. This rearrangement joins TRBV7-2 to TRBJ2-5, with TRBD2 matching over 13 bases. The CDR3 sequence is 15 residues long. Trimming removed 4 bases from V and 4 bases from J; junction bases left unmatched: 3. Germline V gene data show CDR1 as SGHTA and CDR2 as FQGNSA. CDR3 region: CASSSLAGGPETQYF. Written as DNA, the CDR3 is TGTGCCAGCAGCTCACTAGCGGGAGGGCCAGAGACCCAGTACTTC.

The chain uses TRBV5-1 and TRBJ1-1; D is unclear. The CDR3 loop spans 16 amino acids. Deletions cut 0 bases from V and 4 bases from J, with 16 bases between. CDR1 and CDR2 (germline): SGHRS, YFSETQ. The CDR3, as DNA: TGCGCCAGCAGCTTGGTTACCCCGGGCGGGCGCACTGAAGCTTTCTTT. This codes for CASSLVTPGGRTEAFF.

This clone was detected a few times. The V gene is TRBV5-1, the J gene TRBJ2-7; TRBD2 matches at 9 bases. V lost 5 bases, J lost 3 bases, and 9 bases stayed unmatched. CDR1 SGHRS and CDR2 YFSETQ come from the germline V gene. The CDR3 covers 15 residues. CDR3 amino acids: CASSYNSGGHYEQYF. CDR3 coding DNA: TGCGCCAGCAGTTATAATAGCGGGGGACACTACGAGCAGTACTTC.

This sequence joins TRBV28 and TRBJ2-7, with D possibly being TRBD1 (6 bases). The CDR3 has 13 residues. Germline V gene lookup returns CDR1 MDHEN and CDR2 SYDVKM. V lost 4 bases and J lost 3, with 10 bases in between. In nucleotides, the CDR3 is TGTGCCAGCAGTTATCAGGGGAACTACGAGCAGTACTTC. The encoded protein is CASSYQGNYEQYF.